This is a list of T cell receptor beta chains from one sample in a study of shared clonotypes between healthy human individuals. Clones were sequenced by immunoSEQ multiplex PCR, and TCRdb holds only the in-frame ones, with some missing. The table includes some 2,100,000 clones, around 95% detected once. The sequenced sample consisted of naive CD4+ T cells sorted from blood. The receptors were sampled from a man aged 18 to 30 in good health. CDR3s include the opening cysteine and the closing phenylalanine or tryptophan. The D gene is left open where the match is weak. The size of a clone is reported for some rows only, either as once, few or many, or as a class for expanded clones.

TRBD2	16	TRBJ2-3	TRBV10-1	.	TGCGCCAGCAGTGAGTGGGCACTAGCGGGAGTAGATACGCAGTATTTT	CASSEWALAGVDTQYF
.	13	TRBJ2-7	TRBV30	.	TGTGCCTGGGGGCGGGGACTCTTGGCCGAGCAGTACTTC	CAWGRGLLAEQYF
.	14	TRBJ1-1	TRBV18	.	TGTGCCAGCTCACCCCTCGTGGGTTCGTCTGAAGCTTTCTTT	CASSPLVGSSEAFF
.	15	TRBJ2-1	TRBV2	.	TGTGCCAGCAGTGAACGGGCTGCCTCCTACAATGAGCAGTTCTTC	CASSERAASYNEQFF
.	16	TRBJ1-3	TRBV7-9	.	TGTGCCAGCAGCTTAGCGCAGGGGAGCTCTGGAAACACCATATATTTT	CASSLAQGSSGNTIYF
TRBD2	16	TRBJ2-1	TRBV10-3	.	TGTGCCATCAGTGAGACTCTAGCGGGAGTCTACAATGAGCAGTTCTTC	CAISETLAGVYNEQFF
.	16	TRBJ1-6	TRBV2	once	TGTGCCAGCAGTGAAGAGGAGGGTCGGGTCGGTTCACCCCTCCACTTT	CASSEEEGRVGSPLHF
.	15	TRBJ2-7	TRBV6-5	.	TGTGCCAGCAGTCCCGGGACGGTCAGCTCCTACGAGCAGTACTTC	CASSPGTVSSYEQYF
.	11	TRBJ1-1	TRBV20-1	.	TGCAGATTCTCAGGAGGGACTGAAGCTTTCTTT	CRFSGGTEAFF
.	16	TRBJ1-2	TRBV19	once	TGTGCCAGTAGTATTTCCGGGTCGGCGGGGTTCTATGGCTACACCTTC	CASSISGSAGFYGYTF
TRBD2	16	TRBJ2-7	TRBV7-2	.	TGTGCCAGCAGCTCTCCGGGACTCCCGGGAGGGGACGAGCAGTACTTC	CASSSPGLPGGDEQYF
TRBD1	16	TRBJ1-4	TRBV7-2	.	TGTGCCAGCAGCGCCTGGGGACAGACACTCAATGAAAAACTGTTTTTT	CASSAWGQTLNEKLFF
TRBD1	14	TRBJ1-2	TRBV4-1	.	TGCGCCAGCAGTCTCGACAGGGTTGGTAATGGCTACACCTTC	CASSLDRVGNGYTF
TRBD1	17	TRBJ1-2	TRBV7-9	.	TGTGCCAGCAGCTTAGCCCCCCCAAACAGGGGGAACTATGGCTACACCTTC	CASSLAPPNRGNYGYTF
.	14	TRBJ1-2	TRBV6-5	.	TGTGCCAGCACCCCGCGGGGGAAAATTGGTGGCTACACCTTC	CASTPRGKIGGYTF
.	14	TRBJ1-3	TRBV4-1	few	TGCGCCAGCAGCCATGTAAACTCTGGAAACACCATATATTTT	CASSHVNSGNTIYF
TRBD2	15	TRBJ2-5	TRBV12-5	.	TGTGCTAGTGGTTTATCCCGAGCGGGAGTCGAGACCCAGTACTTC	CASGLSRAGVETQYF
.	15	TRBJ1-2	TRBV5-4	.	TGTGCCAGCAGCTTGGCCATGGAGACAGGATCTGGCTACACCTTC	CASSLAMETGSGYTF
TRBD2	16	TRBJ2-3	TRBV28	.	TGTGCCAGCAGTTCTTATAGCGGGGGGAGCACAGATACGCAGTATTTT	CASSSYSGGSTDTQYF
.	13	TRBJ2-7	TRBV5-1	.	TGCGCCAGCAGCTGGGGACTTGCGAACGAGCAGTACTTC	CASSWGLANEQYF
.	14	TRBJ1-5	TRBV2	.	TGTGCCAGCACCCCGGGGCAGCGAAGGGAGCCCCAGCATTTT	CASTPGQRREPQHF
TRBD1	16	TRBJ2-5	TRBV5-1	.	TGCGCCAGCAGCTTGGGAGGGACAGGGCCCAAAGAGACCCAGTACTTC	CASSLGGTGPKETQYF
TRBD1	17	TRBJ1-6	TRBV5-1	.	TGCGCCAGCAGCCAAAAGACAGGGAGCTCCTATAATTCACCCCTCCACTTT	CASSQKTGSSYNSPLHF
TRBD1	14	TRBJ2-7	TRBV6-6	few	TGTGCCAGCAGTTACCCCGGGACAGGGGACGAGCAGTACTTC	CASSYPGTGDEQYF
.	11	TRBJ2-1	TRBV6-6	.	TGTGCCAGCAGTGACTGGGTGGGGCAGTTCTTC	CASSDWVGQFF
TRBD1	16	TRBJ2-5	TRBV6-5	.	TGTGCCAGCAGTTTCAAACCGGGACAGATACAAGAGACCCAGTACTTC	CASSFKPGQIQETQYF
TRBD1	15	TRBJ2-1	TRBV10-1	.	TGCGCCAGCAGTGAGGGGACAGGGTTGGTCAATGAGCAGTTCTTC	CASSEGTGLVNEQFF
TRBD1	12	TRBJ1-3	TRBV30	.	TGTGCCGGACAGGGGCTCGGGGACACCATATATTTT	CAGQGLGDTIYF
.	11	TRBJ2-1	TRBV6-1	.	TGTGCCAGCAGTGTGGGCAATGAGCAGTTCTTC	CASSVGNEQFF
TRBD2	15	TRBJ2-7	TRBV19	.	TGTGCCAGTAGCTCACTAGCGGGAGGACCCTACGAGCAGTACTTC	CASSSLAGGPYEQYF
.	16	TRBJ1-3	TRBV10-2	.	TGCGCCAGCAGTGGGACCCAGACTGGTGCTGGAAACACCATATATTTT	CASSGTQTGAGNTIYF
TRBD1	14	TRBJ1-2	TRBV28	.	TGTGCCAGCAGTTCGGACAGGGGGCCCCCTATCTACACCTTC	CASSSDRGPPIYTF
TRBD1	15	TRBJ2-2	TRBV10-3	.	TGTGCCATCAGTGGGAGGACAGGAGACACCGGGGAGCTGTTTTTT	CAISGRTGDTGELFF
.	14	TRBJ2-1	TRBV5-8	.	TGTGCCAGCAGTTACGAGCTTCTGGGGGGTGAGCAGTTCTTC	CASSYELLGGEQFF
.	12	TRBJ2-7	TRBV6-6	.	TGTGCCGTTAGGGGTCCTTCCTACGAGCAGTACTTC	CAVRGPSYEQYF
.	15	TRBJ2-1	TRBV5-1	.	TGCGCCAGCAGCTCGGATGGGGGTTCTTACAATGAGCAGTTCTTC	CASSSDGGSYNEQFF
.	17	TRBJ1-5	TRBV12-5	.	TGTGCTAGTGGTTTGGTACTTCTGCAGGGAAGGCGGCAGCCCCAGCATTTT	CASGLVLLQGRRQPQHF
.	14	TRBJ2-6	TRBV11-3	.	TGTGCCAGCAGCCGGTCCTCTGGGGCCAACGTCCTGACTTTC	CASSRSSGANVLTF
.	13	TRBJ2-5	TRBV6-1	.	TGTGCCAGCAGGTCCAGGGTAGGAGAGACCCAGTACTTC	CASRSRVGETQYF
TRBD2	15	TRBJ2-5	TRBV10-3	.	TGTGCCATCCGGGGGGGCCGAGTAGATCAAGAGACCCAGTACTTC	CAIRGGRVDQETQYF